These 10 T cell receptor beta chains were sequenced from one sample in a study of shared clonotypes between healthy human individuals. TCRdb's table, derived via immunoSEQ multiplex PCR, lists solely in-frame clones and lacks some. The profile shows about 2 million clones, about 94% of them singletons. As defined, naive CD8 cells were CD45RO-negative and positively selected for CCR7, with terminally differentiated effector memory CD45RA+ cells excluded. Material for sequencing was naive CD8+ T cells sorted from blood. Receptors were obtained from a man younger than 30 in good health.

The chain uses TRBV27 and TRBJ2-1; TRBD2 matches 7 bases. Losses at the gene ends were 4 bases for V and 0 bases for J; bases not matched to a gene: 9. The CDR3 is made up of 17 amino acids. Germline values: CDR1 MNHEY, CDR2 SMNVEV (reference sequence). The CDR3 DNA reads TGTGCCAGCAGTTGGGGCACCTCGGGGGGCTCCTACAATGAGCAGTTCTTC. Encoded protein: CASSWGTSGGSYNEQFF.

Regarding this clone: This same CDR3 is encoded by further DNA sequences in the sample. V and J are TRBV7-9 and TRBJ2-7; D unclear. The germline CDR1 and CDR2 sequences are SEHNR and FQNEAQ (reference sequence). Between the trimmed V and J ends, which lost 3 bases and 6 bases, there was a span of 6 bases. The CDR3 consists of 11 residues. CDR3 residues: CASSFSGEQYF. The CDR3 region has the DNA TGTGCCAGCAGCTTTTCTGGCGAGCAGTACTTC.

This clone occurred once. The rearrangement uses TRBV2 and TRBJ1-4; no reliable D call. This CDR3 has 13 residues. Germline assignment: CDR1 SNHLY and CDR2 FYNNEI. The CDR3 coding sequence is TGTGCGAGCGGGGTTGCAACTAATGAAAAACTGTTTTTT. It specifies CASGVATNEKLFF.

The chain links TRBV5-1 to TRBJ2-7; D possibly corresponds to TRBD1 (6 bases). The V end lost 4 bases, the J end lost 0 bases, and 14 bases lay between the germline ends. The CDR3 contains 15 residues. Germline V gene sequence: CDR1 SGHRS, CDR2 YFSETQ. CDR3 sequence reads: CASSSNRDNSYEQYF. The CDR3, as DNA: TGCGCCAGCAGCAGCAACCGGGACAACTCCTACGAGCAGTACTTC.

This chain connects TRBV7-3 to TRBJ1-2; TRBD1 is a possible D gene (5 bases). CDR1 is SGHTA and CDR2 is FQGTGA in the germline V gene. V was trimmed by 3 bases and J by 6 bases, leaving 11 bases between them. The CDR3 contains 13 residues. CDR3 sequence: CASSLNLGDGYTF. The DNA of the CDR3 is TGTGCCAGCAGCTTGAATCTAGGGGATGGCTACACCTTC. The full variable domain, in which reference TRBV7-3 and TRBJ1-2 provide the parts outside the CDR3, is GAGVSQTPSNKVTEKGKYVELRCDPISGHTALYWYRQSLGQGPEFLIYFQGTGAADDSGLPNDRFFAVRPEGSVSTLKIQRTERGDSAVYLCASSLNLGDGYTFGSGTRLTVV.

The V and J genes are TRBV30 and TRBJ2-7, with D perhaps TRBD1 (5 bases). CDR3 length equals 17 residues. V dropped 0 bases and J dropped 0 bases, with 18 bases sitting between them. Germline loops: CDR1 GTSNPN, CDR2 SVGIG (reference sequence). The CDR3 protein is CAWSVDGAVIFSYEQYF. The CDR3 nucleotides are TGTGCCTGGAGTGTAGATGGGGCCGTAATTTTCTCCTACGAGCAGTACTTC.

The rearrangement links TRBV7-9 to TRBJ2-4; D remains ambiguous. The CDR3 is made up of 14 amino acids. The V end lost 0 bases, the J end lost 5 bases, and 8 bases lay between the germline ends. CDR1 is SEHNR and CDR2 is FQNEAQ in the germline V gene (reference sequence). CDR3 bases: TGTGCCAGCAGCTTAGCGTGGCAAGAAAACATTCAGTACTTC. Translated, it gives CASSLAWQENIQYF.

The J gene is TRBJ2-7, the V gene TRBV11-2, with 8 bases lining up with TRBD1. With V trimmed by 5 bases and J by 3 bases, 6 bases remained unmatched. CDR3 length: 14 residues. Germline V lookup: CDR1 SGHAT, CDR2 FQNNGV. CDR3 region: CASSAGQVIYEQYF. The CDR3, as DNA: TGTGCCAGCAGCGCGGGACAGGTAATCTACGAGCAGTACTTC.

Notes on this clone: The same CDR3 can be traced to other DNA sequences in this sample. CDR3 sequence: CASSPAPAYEQYF. CDR3 sequence (DNA): TGTGCCAGTAGCCCGGCCCCCGCCTACGAGCAGTACTTC. J is TRBJ2-7 and V is TRBV19, with no clear D. This CDR3 is 13 amino acids long. Trimming pared 6 bases from V and 2 bases from J, leaving 11 bases between. Germline V gene data show CDR1 as LNHDA and CDR2 as SQIVND (reference sequence).

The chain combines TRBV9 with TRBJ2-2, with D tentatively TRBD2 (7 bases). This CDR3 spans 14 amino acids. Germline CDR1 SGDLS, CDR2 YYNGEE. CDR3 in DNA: TGTACGAGGGGGGGACCCCTTGGTAGCGGGGAGCTGTTTTTT. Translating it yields CTRGGPLGSGELFF.